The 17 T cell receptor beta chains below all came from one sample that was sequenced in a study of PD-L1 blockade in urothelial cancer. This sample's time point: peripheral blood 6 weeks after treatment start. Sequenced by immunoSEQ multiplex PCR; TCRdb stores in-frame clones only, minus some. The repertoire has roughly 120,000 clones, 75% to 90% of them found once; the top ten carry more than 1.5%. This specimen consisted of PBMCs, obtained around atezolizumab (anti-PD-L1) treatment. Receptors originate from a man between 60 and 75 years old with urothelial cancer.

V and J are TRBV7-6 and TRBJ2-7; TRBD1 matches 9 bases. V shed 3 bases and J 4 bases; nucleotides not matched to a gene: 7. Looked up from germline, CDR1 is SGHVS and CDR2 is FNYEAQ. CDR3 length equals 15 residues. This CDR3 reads CASSLDGTGIYEQYF. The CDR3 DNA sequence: TGTGCCAGCAGCTTGGACGGGACAGGGATATACGAGCAGTACTTC.

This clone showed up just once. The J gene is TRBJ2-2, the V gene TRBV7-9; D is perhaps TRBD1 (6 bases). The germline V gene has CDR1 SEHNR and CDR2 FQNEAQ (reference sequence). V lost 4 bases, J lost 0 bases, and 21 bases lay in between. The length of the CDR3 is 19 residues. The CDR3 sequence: CASSSIPGHKFANTGELFF. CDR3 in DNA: TGTGCCAGCAGCTCAATCCCGGGACACAAATTCGCGAACACCGGGGAGCTGTTTTTT.

The CDR3 is CASSLPGTGNQPQHF. The CDR3 DNA reads TGTGCCAGCAGTTTACCCGGGACAGGGAATCAGCCCCAGCATTTT. The rearrangement joins TRBV28 to TRBJ1-5; 9 bases align to TRBD1. The CDR3 extends over 15 amino acids. In germline, CDR1 is MDHEN, CDR2 SYDVKM. The V and J ends lost 2 bases and 4 bases, in that order; junction bases with no gene match: 3.

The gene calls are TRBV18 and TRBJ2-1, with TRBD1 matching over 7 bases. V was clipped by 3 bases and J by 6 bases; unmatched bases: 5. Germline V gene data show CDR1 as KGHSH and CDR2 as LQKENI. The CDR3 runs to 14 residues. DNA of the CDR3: TGTGCCAGCTCACCGGGACAGACGGGCAATGAGCAGTTCTTC. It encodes CASSPGQTGNEQFF. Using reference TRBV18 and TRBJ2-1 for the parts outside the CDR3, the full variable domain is NAGVMQNPRHLVRRRGQEARLRCSPMKGHSHVYWYRQLPEEGLKFMVYLQKENIIDESGMPKERFSAEFPKEGPSILRIQQVVRGDSAAYFCASSPGQTGNEQFFGPGTRLTVL.

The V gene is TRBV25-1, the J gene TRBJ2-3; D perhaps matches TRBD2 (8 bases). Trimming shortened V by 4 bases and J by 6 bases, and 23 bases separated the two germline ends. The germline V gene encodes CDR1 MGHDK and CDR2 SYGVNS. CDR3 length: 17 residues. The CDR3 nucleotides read TGTGCCAGCAGTGCCCCCCATCGGGAGGGGGCTGTGGATACGCAGTATTTT. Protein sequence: CASSAPHREGAVDTQYF.

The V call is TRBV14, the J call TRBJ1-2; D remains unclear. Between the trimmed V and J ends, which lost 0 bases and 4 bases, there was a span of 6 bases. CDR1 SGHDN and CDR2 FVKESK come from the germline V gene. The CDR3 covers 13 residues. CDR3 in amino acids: CASSQDSFYGYTF. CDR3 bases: TGTGCCAGCAGCCAAGACAGTTTCTATGGCTACACCTTC.

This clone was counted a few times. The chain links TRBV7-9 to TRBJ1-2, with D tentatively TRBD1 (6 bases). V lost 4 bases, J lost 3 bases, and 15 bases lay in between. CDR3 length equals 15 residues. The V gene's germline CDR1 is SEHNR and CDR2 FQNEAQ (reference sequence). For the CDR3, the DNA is TGTGCCAGCAGCTCCGAGGGGGGGCACTACTATGGCTACACCTTC. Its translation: CASSSEGGHYYGYTF. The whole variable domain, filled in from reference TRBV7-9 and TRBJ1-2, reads DTGVSQNPRHKITKRGQNVTFRCDPISEHNRLYWYRQTLGQGPEFLTYFQNEAQLEKSRLLSDRFSAERPKGSFSTLEIQRTEQGDSAMYLCASSSEGGHYYGYTFGSGTRLTVV.

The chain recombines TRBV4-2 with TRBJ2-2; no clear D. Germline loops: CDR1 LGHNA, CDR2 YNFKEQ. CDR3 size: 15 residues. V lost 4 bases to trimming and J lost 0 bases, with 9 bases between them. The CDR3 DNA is TGTGCCAGCAGCCCTTGGGCCGCGAACACCGGGGAGCTGTTTTTT. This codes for CASSPWAANTGELFF.

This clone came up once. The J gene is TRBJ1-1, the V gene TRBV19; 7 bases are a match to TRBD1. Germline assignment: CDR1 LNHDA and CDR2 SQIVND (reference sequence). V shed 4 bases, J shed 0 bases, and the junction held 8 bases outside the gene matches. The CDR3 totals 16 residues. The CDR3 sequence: CASSNLLTGLNTEAFF. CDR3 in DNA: TGTGCCAGTAGTAATCTTTTGACAGGGCTGAACACTGAAGCTTTCTTT.

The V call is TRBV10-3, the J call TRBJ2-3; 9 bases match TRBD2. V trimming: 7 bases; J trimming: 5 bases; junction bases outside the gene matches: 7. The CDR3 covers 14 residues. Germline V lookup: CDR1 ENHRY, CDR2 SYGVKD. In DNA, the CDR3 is TGTGCCATCAAGGCGGGGGGGCCTAAAGATACGCAGTATTTT. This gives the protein CAIKAGGPKDTQYF.

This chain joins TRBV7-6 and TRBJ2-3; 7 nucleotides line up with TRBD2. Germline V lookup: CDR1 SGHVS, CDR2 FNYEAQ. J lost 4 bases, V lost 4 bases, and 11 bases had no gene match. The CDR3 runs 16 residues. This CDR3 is CASSSSAGTNADTQYF. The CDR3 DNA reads TGTGCCAGCAGCTCCTCCGCCGGGACTAATGCAGATACGCAGTATTTT.

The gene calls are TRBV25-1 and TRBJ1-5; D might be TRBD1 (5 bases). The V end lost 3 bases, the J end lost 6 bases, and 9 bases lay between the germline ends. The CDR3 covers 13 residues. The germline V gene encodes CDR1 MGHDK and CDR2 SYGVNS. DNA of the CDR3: TGTGCCAGCAGTGACTGGGGGGGTCAGCCCCAGCATTTT. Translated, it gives CASSDWGGQPQHF.

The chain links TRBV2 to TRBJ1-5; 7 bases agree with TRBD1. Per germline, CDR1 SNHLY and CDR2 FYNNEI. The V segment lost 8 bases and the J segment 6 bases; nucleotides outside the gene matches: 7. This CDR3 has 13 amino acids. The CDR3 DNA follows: TGTGCCAGCGGGACAGAAACGCCTCAGCCCCAGCATTTT. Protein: CASGTETPQPQHF.

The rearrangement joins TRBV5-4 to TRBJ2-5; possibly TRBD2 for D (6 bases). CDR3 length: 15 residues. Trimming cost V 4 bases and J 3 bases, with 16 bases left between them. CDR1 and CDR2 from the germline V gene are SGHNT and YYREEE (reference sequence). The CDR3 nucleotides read TGTGCCAGCAGCGCTTCTCACGGGGGAAAAGAGACCCAGTACTTC. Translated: CASSASHGGKETQYF.

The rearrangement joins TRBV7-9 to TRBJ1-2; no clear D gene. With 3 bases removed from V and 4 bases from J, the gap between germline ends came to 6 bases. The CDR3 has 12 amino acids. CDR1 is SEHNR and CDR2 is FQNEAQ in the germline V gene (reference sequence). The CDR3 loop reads CASSFASYGYTF. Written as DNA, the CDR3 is TGTGCCAGCAGCTTCGCGAGCTATGGCTACACCTTC.

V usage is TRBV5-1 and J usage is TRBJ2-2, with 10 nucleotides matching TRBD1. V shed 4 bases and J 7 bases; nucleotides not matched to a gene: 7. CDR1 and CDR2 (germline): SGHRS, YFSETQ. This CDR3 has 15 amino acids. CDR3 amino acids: CASSGGQGGSGELFF. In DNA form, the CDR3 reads TGCGCCAGCAGCGGCGGACAGGGGGGTAGCGGGGAGCTGTTTTTT.

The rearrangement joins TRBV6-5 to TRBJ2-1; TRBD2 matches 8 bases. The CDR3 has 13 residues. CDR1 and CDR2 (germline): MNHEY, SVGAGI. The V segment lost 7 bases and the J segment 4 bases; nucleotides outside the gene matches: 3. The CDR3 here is CASTSGLYNEQFF. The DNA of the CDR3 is TGTGCCAGCACTAGCGGGCTATACAATGAGCAGTTCTTC.